A single sample is the source of the 25 T cell receptor beta chains below, sequenced in a study of blood T cell repertoires in COVID-19. Only in-frame clones appear in the TCRdb table, and some are missing; sequencing was by immunoSEQ multiplex PCR. The repertoire holds a few hundred thousand clones, with 88% as singletons. The sequenced sample consisted of PBMCs or T cells enriched from blood (not recorded which). The receptors stem from a middle-aged woman who had been exposed to COVID-19.

The rearrangement joins TRBV7-2 to TRBJ2-3; 11 bases fit TRBD2. Germline CDR1 and CDR2: SGHTA and FQGNSA. With 2 bases clipped from V and 5 bases from J, the junction kept 9 bases outside the gene matches. This CDR3 is 17 amino acids long. The CDR3 region has the DNA TGTGCCAGCAGCTTACCGTCTAGCGGGGGGCAGGAAGATACGCAGTATTTT. Protein product: CASSLPSSGGQEDTQYF. Based on the CDR3 plus reference TRBV7-2 and TRBJ2-3, the full variable domain is GAGVSQSPSNKVTEKGKDVELRCDPISGHTALYWYRQSLGQGLEFLIYFQGNSAPDKSGLPSDRFSAERTGGSVSTLTIQRTQQEDSAVYLCASSLPSSGGQEDTQYFGPGTRLTVL.

The J gene is TRBJ1-5, the V gene TRBV14; D unresolved. CDR3 size: 13 residues. V lost 5 bases and J 6 bases, leaving 11 bases between the germline ends. Looked up from germline, CDR1 is SGHDN and CDR2 is FVKESK. CDR3 nucleotides: TGTGCCAGCAGCGTAGGTGGGAGTCAGCCCCAGCATTTT. It translates to CASSVGGSQPQHF.

This clone appeared once. This sequence joins TRBV14 and TRBJ1-1; tentative D call: TRBD1 (6 bases). V lost 0 bases and J lost 8, with 13 bases in between. Germline V gene data show CDR1 as SGHDN and CDR2 as FVKESK. CDR3 size: 14 residues. As DNA, the CDR3 is TGTGCCAGCAGCCAAGACGGTTGGGGGCGCGAAGCTTTCTTT. Translating it yields CASSQDGWGREAFF.

The gene calls are TRBV6-2 or TRBV6-3 and TRBJ1-5; 8 bases fit TRBD1. The CDR3 contains 19 residues. Germline loops: CDR1 MNHEY, CDR2 SVGEGT. Trimming cost V 4 bases and J 2 bases; bases outside gene matches: 16. The CDR3, as DNA: TGTGCCAGCAGTTCGCCGGGACAGGATGGGGGGATTGGCAATCAGCCCCAGCATTTT. Encoded protein: CASSSPGQDGGIGNQPQHF.

This clone was detected once. The CDR3 DNA sequence: TGTGCCAGCAGTCCCCGATCAGGGGTTTGGAGCAATCAGCCCCAGCATTTT. The encoded protein is CASSPRSGVWSNQPQHF. The genes are TRBV6-6 and TRBJ1-5; D perhaps matches TRBD1 (6 bases). CDR1 and CDR2 from the germline V gene are MNHNY and SVGAGI (reference sequence). The CDR3 runs to 17 residues. Trimming shortened V by 5 bases and J by 1 base, and 18 bases separated the two germline ends.

The V call is TRBV27, the J call TRBJ2-7; 14 nucleotides line up with TRBD2. Germline CDR1 and CDR2: MNHEY and SMNVEV (reference sequence). The V segment lost 4 bases and the J segment 3 bases; nucleotides outside the gene matches: 5. The length of the CDR3 is 16 residues. In DNA, the CDR3 is TGTGCCAGCAGTTCTCGACTAGCGGGGGGGGTCTACGAGCAGTACTTC. Amino acid sequence: CASSSRLAGGVYEQYF.

V and J are TRBV25-1 and TRBJ2-5; 11 positions agree with TRBD1. There are 13 residues in the CDR3. V trimming: 4 bases; J trimming: 5 bases; junction bases outside the gene matches: 0. The germline V gene encodes CDR1 MGHDK and CDR2 SYGVNS. The DNA of the CDR3 is TGTGCCAGCAGTGGGGACAGGGGGGAGACCCAGTACTTC. Protein product: CASSGDRGETQYF. The complete variable domain, with remaining parts taken from reference TRBV25-1 and TRBJ2-5, reads EADIYQTPRYLVIGTGKKITLECSQTMGHDKMYWYQQDPGMELHLIHYSYGVNSTEKGDLSSESTVSRIRTEHFPLTLESARPSHTSQYLCASSGDRGETQYFGPGTRLLVL.

This chain uses TRBV2 with TRBJ1-2; D unclear. Per the germline V gene, CDR1 is SNHLY and CDR2 is FYNNEI. The CDR3 runs to 12 residues. V was cut by 6 bases and J by 7 bases, with 12 bases left in between. As DNA, the CDR3 is TGTGCCAGCAGCCTCGGGATGGCTGGCTACACCTTC. Residues: CASSLGMAGYTF.

A word on this clone: An end of the junction does not agree with germline; a read error may underlie this. The chain recombines TRBV5-1 with TRBJ2-1, with 9 bases fitting TRBD2. CDR3 length equals 15 residues. Germline V gene sequence: CDR1 SGHRS, CDR2 YFSETQ. CDR3 in amino acids: CASSSGSISYNEQFF. CDR3 nucleotide sequence: TGTGCCAGCAGTAGCGGGAGTATTTCCTACAATGAGCAGTTCTTC.

This clone is a singleton in its sample. One junction end disagrees with the germline gene, perhaps due to a read error. V usage is TRBV5-1 and J usage is TRBJ1-2; tentatively, D is TRBD1 (5 bases). CDR1 SGHRS and CDR2 YFSETQ come from the germline V gene. This CDR3 spans 13 amino acids. CDR3 nucleotide sequence: TGTGCCAGCAGCTTGAGCGCGGGGGTCGGCTACACCTTC. This translates into CASSLSAGVGYTF.

This clone appeared once. The chain recombines TRBV12-2 with TRBJ2-3; the tabulated D call, TRBD2, remains unverified against the DNA. TRBV12-2 is a pseudogene. This CDR3 is 18 amino acids long. The CDR3 region is CASRLSTSGVPYGDTQYF. In DNA, the CDR3 is TGTGCAAGTCGCTTAAGTACTAGCGGAGTCCCCTATGGAGATACGCAGTATTTT.

The chain combines TRBV7-2 with TRBJ2-3; 9 nucleotides line up with TRBD1. The length of the CDR3 is 19 residues. Germline V gene sequence: CDR1 SGHTA, CDR2 FQGNSA. V shed 5 bases, J shed 0 bases, and the junction held 15 bases outside the gene matches. DNA for the CDR3: TGTGCCAGCAGCCGCCGCATTAACAACAGGGGGCTTAGCACAGATACGCAGTATTTT. Residues: CASSRRINNRGLSTDTQYF.

With respect to this clone: The germline gene is not matched at one end of the junction; a read error may be the cause. The chain has TRBV5-1 and TRBJ2-1; D perhaps matches TRBD2 (5 bases). The CDR3 extends over 13 amino acids. CDR1 and CDR2 from the germline V gene are SGHRS and YFSETQ. Here the CDR3 DNA reads TGTGCCAGCAGCGGCAGCTCCTACAATGAGCAGTTCTTC. Translation gives CASSGSSYNEQFF.

The V gene is TRBV21-1, the J gene TRBJ2-7; the table's D call, TRBD1, has no DNA check behind it. TRBV21-1 represents a pseudogene. The CDR3 extends over 14 amino acids. CDR3 sequence (DNA): TGTGCCAGCAACGCCTCCGACAGGTCCTACGAGCAGTACTTC. It codes for CASNASDRSYEQYF.

The rearrangement uses TRBV2 and TRBJ1-3, with D possibly TRBD1 on 5 matching bases. The CDR3 covers 14 residues. Germline V lookup: CDR1 SNHLY, CDR2 FYNNEI. Trimming removed 7 bases at V and 1 base at J, with 11 bases between. CDR3 coding DNA: TGTGCCAGCAAAGGCAGGGTATCTGGAAACACCATATATTTT. Translation gives CASKGRVSGNTIYF.

As concerns this clone: An end of the junction does not agree with germline; a read error may underlie this. The genes are TRBV5-1 and TRBJ2-3; maybe TRBD2 (5 bases). The germline gives CDR1 SGHRS, CDR2 YFSETQ. There are 14 residues in the CDR3. The CDR3 DNA is TGTGCCAGCAGCTTGGAGCGGATCACAGATACGCAGTATTTT. Translation: CASSLERITDTQYF. The complete variable domain, with remaining parts taken from reference TRBV5-1 and TRBJ2-3, reads KAGVTQTPRYLIKTRGQQVTLSCSPISGHRSVSWYQQTPGQGLQFLFEYFSETQRNKGNFPGRFSGRQFSNSRSEMNVSTLELGDSALYLCASSLERITDTQYFGPGTRLTVL.

This rearrangement joins TRBV19 to TRBJ2-1; D remains ambiguous. Per the germline V gene, CDR1 is LNHDA and CDR2 is SQIVND (reference sequence). V shed 1 base and J shed 12 bases, with 16 bases lying between them. The length of the CDR3 is 14 residues. CDR3 coding DNA: TGTGCCAGTAGTATAGGGAGCCATTCTGTCGGGCAGTTCTTC. This codes for CASSIGSHSVGQFF.

This clone has a single count. The chain has TRBV4-1 and TRBJ2-5; possibly TRBD2 for D (6 bases). Trimming removed 5 bases at V and 2 bases at J, with 15 bases between. CDR1 and CDR2 from the germline V gene are MGHRA and YSYEKL. The length of the CDR3 is 15 residues. The CDR3 nucleotides read TGCGCCAGCAGCACTCAACTAGCCGTGCAAGAGACCCAGTACTTC. Amino acid sequence: CASSTQLAVQETQYF.

This clone was found once. The V gene is TRBV24-1, the J gene TRBJ2-2; tentatively, D is TRBD1 (6 bases). There are 16 residues in the CDR3. V was pared by 4 bases and J by 0 bases, with 11 bases between. CDR1 is KGHDR and CDR2 is SFDVKD in the germline V gene. This CDR3 reads CATSESTGSNTGELFF. CDR3 in DNA: TGTGCCACCAGTGAATCGACAGGTTCGAACACCGGGGAGCTGTTTTTT.

V usage is TRBV28 and J usage is TRBJ1-2; 7 nucleotides line up with TRBD1. Germline CDR1 MDHEN, CDR2 SYDVKM. This CDR3 comprises 15 residues. The ends lost 3 bases at V and 4 bases at J; junction bases unmatched: 8. This CDR3 is CASSFWTGTFYGYTF. CDR3 coding DNA: TGTGCCAGCAGTTTTTGGACAGGTACTTTCTATGGCTACACCTTC.

This chain uses TRBV10-3 with TRBJ2-7; 12 positions agree with TRBD2. CDR1 and CDR2 (germline): ENHRY, SYGVKD. The V gene end was trimmed by 4 bases and the J gene end by 3 bases; junction bases not matched to a gene: 1. The CDR3 has 14 amino acids. The CDR3 DNA follows: TGTGCCATCAGTGGGACTAGCGGGAACTACGAGCAGTACGTC. Translation: CAISGTSGNYEQYV.

This chain links TRBV6-5 with TRBJ1-5, with D unclear. CDR1 is MNHEY and CDR2 is SVGAGI in the germline V gene. Between the trimmed V and J ends, which lost 8 bases and 9 bases, there was a span of 20 bases. The CDR3 covers 14 residues. For the CDR3, the DNA is TGTGCCAGCCAAAAGCTGGTTCGGGAAGGGCCCCAGCATTTT. Translating gives CASQKLVREGPQHF.

The J gene is TRBJ1-1, the V gene TRBV11-3; the match to TRBD1 covers 7 bases. Germline CDR1 and CDR2: SGHNT and YENEEA. V was clipped by 8 bases and J by 4 bases; unmatched bases: 10. There are 14 residues in the CDR3. In DNA, the CDR3 is TGTGCCAGCCACGCCGACAGGGTAGGCACTGAAGCTTTCTTT. Amino acids: CASHADRVGTEAFF. The entire variable domain, with the rest obtained from reference TRBV11-3 and TRBJ1-1, is as follows: EAGVVQSPRYKIIEKKQPVAFWCNPISGHNTLYWYLQNLGQGPELLIRYENEEAVDDSQLPKDRFSAERLKGVDSTLKIQPAELGDSAVYLCASHADRVGTEAFFGQGTRLTVV.

The chain joins TRBV28 to TRBJ2-5, with 9 bases fitting TRBD1. V shed 2 bases and J 10 bases; nucleotides not matched to a gene: 14. CDR3 length: 16 amino acids. Germline V gives CDR1 MDHEN, CDR2 SYDVKM. The CDR3 DNA follows: TGTGCCAGCAGTTTAAATCCACAGGGGGCTCTTCCGGACCAGTACTTC. Protein sequence: CASSLNPQGALPDQYF.

The CDR3 DNA follows: TGTGCCAGCAGCCTCCGGCGGTCCAATCAGCCCCAGCATTTT. Protein sequence: CASSLRRSNQPQHF. This chain joins TRBV6-2 or TRBV6-3 and TRBJ1-5; D gene unclear. V was clipped by 6 bases and J by 3 bases, with 12 bases between them. Germline loops: CDR1 MNHEY, CDR2 SVGEGT. CDR3 length: 14 amino acids.